The 2 T cell receptor beta chains given below trace back to one sample, sequenced in a study of beta chain features in type 1 diabetes. Every isolated RNA sample was fully reverse transcribed, so sequencing captured expressed TCRB transcripts. The protocol was immunoSEQ multiplex PCR, while the TCRdb copy is restricted to in-frame clones and leaves out a portion. The sample includes 450,000 to 550,000 clones, 30% of them seen just once. The sample taken for sequencing was naive CD4+ T cells from blood. All receptors derive from a man younger than 35 in good health.

CDR3: CASSPGLAGARPDTQYF. In nucleotides, the CDR3 is TGTGCCAGCAGCCCGGGACTAGCGGGAGCCCGCCCAGATACGCAGTATTTT. This chain uses TRBV9 with TRBJ2-3; 14 nucleotides align to TRBD2. J gave up 4 bases and V 4 bases, and 8 bases lay outside the gene matches. The germline CDR1 and CDR2 sequences are SGDLS and YYNGEE. The CDR3 is 17 amino acids. Based on the CDR3 plus reference TRBV9 and TRBJ2-3, the full variable domain is DSGVTQTPKHLITATGQRVTLRCSPRSGDLSVYWYQQSLDQGLQFLIQYYNGEERAKGNILERFSAQQFPDLHSELNLSSLELGDSALYFCASSPGLAGARPDTQYFGPGTRLTVL.

This chain uses TRBV7-3 with TRBJ2-7; the match to TRBD1 covers 9 bases. The length of the CDR3 is 14 residues. The germline gives CDR1 SGHTA, CDR2 FQGTGA. V dropped 0 bases and J dropped 3; count of bases not matched to a gene: 0. The chain's CDR3 is CASSLTGQGYEQYF. The CDR3 DNA reads as TGTGCCAGCAGCTTAACGGGACAGGGCTACGAGCAGTACTTC. The full variable domain, its missing parts supplied by reference TRBV7-3 and TRBJ2-7, is GAGVSQTPSNKVTEKGKYVELRCDPISGHTALYWYRQSLGQGPEFLIYFQGTGAADDSGLPNDRFFAVRPEGSVSTLKIQRTERGDSAVYLCASSLTGQGYEQYFGPGTRLTVT.